The 15 T cell receptor beta chains below come from one sample, sequenced in a study of shared clonotypes between healthy human individuals. Only in-frame clones appear in the TCRdb table, and some are missing; sequencing was by immunoSEQ multiplex PCR. The sample records about 980,000 clones, around 80% being singletons. Material for sequencing was memory CD4+ T cells sorted from blood. The subset is: CD45RA-negative fraction. These receptors were collected from a man aged 18 to 29 in good health.

This chain joins TRBV5-6 and TRBJ1-1; the D is unclear. The V end lost 4 bases, the J end lost 8 bases, and 18 bases lay between the germline ends. Germline V lookup: CDR1 SGHDT, CDR2 YYEEEE. The CDR3 has 14 amino acids. The chain's CDR3 is CASSNLDLTEEAFF. CDR3 coding DNA: TGTGCCAGCAGCAATTTGGACTTAACAGAAGAAGCTTTCTTT.

The chain recombines TRBV7-2 with TRBJ2-3, with 9 bases that match TRBD2. V lost 5 bases and J lost 5; bases outside the gene matches: 14. The CDR3 extends over 17 amino acids. Per germline, CDR1 SGHTA and CDR2 FQGNSA. CDR3 region: CASSRGEARGGVDTQYF. As DNA, the CDR3 is TGTGCCAGCAGCCGTGGAGAAGCGCGGGGGGGTGTAGATACGCAGTATTTT.

This clone was observed a handful of times. The chain has TRBV5-6 and TRBJ1-1; D may be TRBD1 (5 bases). CDR1 and CDR2 from the germline V gene are SGHDT and YYEEEE. V gave up 2 bases and J gave up 2 bases, with 16 bases separating them. CDR3 length: 16 amino acids. The CDR3 DNA is TGTGCCAGCAGCTTCTATGGGGGAACGGCAAACACTGAAGCTTTCTTT. Translating it yields CASSFYGGTANTEAFF.

This clone was recorded a few times. This chain connects TRBV5-4 to TRBJ2-1, with 8 bases that match TRBD2. The V segment lost 0 bases and the J segment 9 bases; nucleotides outside the gene matches: 11. Looked up from germline, CDR1 is SGHNT and CDR2 is YYREEE (reference sequence). CDR3 length: 16 residues. This CDR3 reads CASSLAGSGGTREQFF. The DNA of the CDR3 is TGTGCCAGCAGCTTGGCAGGGTCGGGGGGGACTCGTGAGCAGTTCTTC. Together with reference TRBV5-4 and TRBJ2-1, the CDR3 gives the full variable domain: ETGVTQSPTHLIKTRGQQVTLRCSSQSGHNTVSWYQQALGQGPQFIFQYYREEENGRGNFPPRFSGLQFPNYSSELNVNALELDDSALYLCASSLAGSGGTREQFFGPGTRLTVL.

The genes are TRBV4-1 and TRBJ1-3, with 8 positions matching TRBD1. The V segment lost 0 bases and the J segment 2 bases; nucleotides outside the gene matches: 6. Germline CDR1 MGHRA, CDR2 YSYEKL. The CDR3 consists of 17 residues. CDR3: CASSQDSGGKPGNTIYF. CDR3 nucleotides: TGCGCCAGCAGCCAAGATTCAGGGGGCAAACCTGGAAACACCATATATTTT.

This rearrangement joins TRBV28 to TRBJ1-2; D is unresolved. CDR3 length equals 15 residues. The V gene's germline CDR1 is MDHEN and CDR2 SYDVKM. Trimming stripped 4 bases from V and 6 bases from J, with 18 bases between. CDR3: CASSSWELGGNGYTF. CDR3 DNA: TGTGCCAGCAGTTCGTGGGAGTTGGGCGGGAATGGCTACACCTTC.

Written as DNA, the CDR3 is TGTGCCAGCAGCTTAGGTAGCGCGAACACCGGGGAGCTGTTTTTT. Protein sequence: CASSLGSANTGELFF. The V gene is TRBV11-2, the J gene TRBJ2-2, with D possibly matching TRBD2 (5 bases). The germline V gene encodes CDR1 SGHAT and CDR2 FQNNGV. Deletions cut 1 base from V and 0 bases from J, with 6 bases between. The CDR3 length is 15 residues.

The rearrangement uses TRBV30 and TRBJ2-7; the D gene is possibly TRBD2 (5 bases). The V end was cut by 5 bases, the J end by 5 bases, with 10 bases between. Germline CDR1 and CDR2: GTSNPN and SVGIG (reference sequence). This CDR3 is built from 11 residues. The CDR3 DNA reads TGTGCCTGGCGGAGGCGGGACGAGCAGTACTTC. This translates into CAWRRRDEQYF.

CDR3 region: CASSYGGTKTGELFF. The CDR3 nucleotides are TGTGCCAGCAGTTACGGGGGGACAAAAACCGGGGAGCTGTTTTTT. The chain uses TRBV6-6 and TRBJ2-2; D possibly matches TRBD1 or TRBD2 (6 bases each). The CDR3 loop spans 15 amino acids. V shed 2 bases and J shed 5 bases, with 12 bases lying between them. In germline, CDR1 is MNHNY, CDR2 SVGAGI (reference sequence).

The V call is TRBV18, the J call TRBJ2-3; tentatively, D is TRBD1 (6 bases). The CDR3 loop spans 14 amino acids. Germline loops: CDR1 KGHSH, CDR2 LQKENI. The germline V and J ends were trimmed by 3 bases and 2 bases, with 9 bases remaining between them. The CDR3 nucleotides are TGTGCCAGCTCACCCGGACAGTTCACAGATACGCAGTATTTT. Residues: CASSPGQFTDTQYF.

The gene calls are TRBV7-2 and TRBJ2-7, with D tentatively TRBD2 (5 bases). Germline values: CDR1 SGHTA, CDR2 FQGNSA. The CDR3 is 13 residues long. V gave up 3 bases and J gave up 6 bases, with 12 bases separating them. CDR3 in DNA: TGTGCCAGCAGCTTCCGGACTGCCGCCGAGCAGTACTTC. The encoded protein is CASSFRTAAEQYF.

The V gene is TRBV7-9, the J gene TRBJ2-5, with D possibly being TRBD2 (5 bases). Germline-derived CDR1 and CDR2 are SEHNR and FQNEAQ (reference sequence). V dropped 5 bases and J dropped 5 bases, with 18 bases sitting between them. This CDR3 has 15 amino acids. CDR3 nucleotide sequence: TGTGCCAGCAGCCAAAAGACTACCTCGTCGGAGACCCAGTACTTC. Translating gives CASSQKTTSSETQYF.

The chain has TRBV6-5 and TRBJ1-2; tentative D call: TRBD1 (5 bases). The V end lost 4 bases, the J end lost 4 bases, and 10 bases lay between the germline ends. The CDR3 covers 13 residues. The V gene's germline CDR1 is MNHEY and CDR2 SVGAGI. CDR3 sequence (DNA): TGTGCCAGCAGTTTAACAGGCGCCTATGGCTACACCTTC. Translating gives CASSLTGAYGYTF.

V and J are TRBV6-6 and TRBJ1-5; tentative D call: TRBD1 (5 bases). The CDR3 loop spans 12 amino acids. Germline assignment: CDR1 MNHNY and CDR2 SVGAGI (reference sequence). Trimming pared 7 bases from V and 9 bases from J, leaving 13 bases between. The CDR3: CASTTDGGPQHF. The CDR3 nucleotides are TGTGCCAGCACAACCGACGGGGGGCCCCAGCATTTT.

This clone turned up a few times. Other DNA sequences of this sample code for an identical CDR3. This chain uses TRBV18 with TRBJ2-5; D remains unclear. V was shortened by 3 bases and J by 1 base, with 3 bases between the two germline ends. The CDR3 length is 12 residues. CDR1 and CDR2 from the germline V gene are KGHSH and LQKENI. CDR3 in amino acids: CASSPAQETQYF. The CDR3 coding sequence is TGTGCCAGCTCACCTGCCCAAGAGACCCAGTACTTC.